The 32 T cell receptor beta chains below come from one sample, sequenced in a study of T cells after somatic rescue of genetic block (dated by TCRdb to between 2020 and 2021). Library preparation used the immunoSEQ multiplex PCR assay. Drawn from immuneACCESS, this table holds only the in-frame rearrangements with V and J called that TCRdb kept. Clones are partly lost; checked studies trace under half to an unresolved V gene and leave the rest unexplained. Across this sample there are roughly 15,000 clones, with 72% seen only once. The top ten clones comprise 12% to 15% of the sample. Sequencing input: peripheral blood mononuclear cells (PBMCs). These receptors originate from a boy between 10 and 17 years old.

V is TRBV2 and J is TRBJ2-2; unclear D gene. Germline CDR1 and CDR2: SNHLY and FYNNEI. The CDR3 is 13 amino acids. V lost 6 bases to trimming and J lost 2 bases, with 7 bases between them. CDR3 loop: CASRFSNTGELFF. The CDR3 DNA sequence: TGTGCCAGCAGGTTCTCCAACACCGGGGAGCTGTTTTTT.

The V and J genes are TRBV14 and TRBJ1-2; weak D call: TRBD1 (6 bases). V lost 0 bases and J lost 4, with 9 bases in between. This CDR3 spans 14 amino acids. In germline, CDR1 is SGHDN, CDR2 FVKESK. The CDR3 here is CASSQETGSYGYTF. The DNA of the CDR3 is TGTGCCAGCAGCCAAGAGACAGGTAGCTATGGCTACACCTTC.

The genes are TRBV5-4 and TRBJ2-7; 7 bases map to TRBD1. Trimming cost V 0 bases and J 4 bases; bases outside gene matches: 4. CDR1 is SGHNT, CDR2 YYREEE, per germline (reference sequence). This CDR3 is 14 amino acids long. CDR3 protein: CASSLEGRGYEQYF. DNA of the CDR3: TGTGCCAGCAGCTTGGAGGGCAGGGGGTACGAGCAGTACTTC.

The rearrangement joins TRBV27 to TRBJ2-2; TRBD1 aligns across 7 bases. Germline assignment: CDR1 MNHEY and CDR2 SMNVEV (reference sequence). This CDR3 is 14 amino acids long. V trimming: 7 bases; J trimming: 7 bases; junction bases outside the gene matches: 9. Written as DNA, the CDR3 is TGTGCCAGCAACGCAAAACAGGGGATCGGGGAGCTGTTTTTT. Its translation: CASNAKQGIGELFF.

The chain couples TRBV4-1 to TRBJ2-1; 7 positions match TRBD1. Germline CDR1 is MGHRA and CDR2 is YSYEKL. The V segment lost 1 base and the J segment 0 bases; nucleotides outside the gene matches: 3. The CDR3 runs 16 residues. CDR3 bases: TGCGCCAGCAGCCAAGTTTGGACAGGCTCCTACAATGAGCAGTTCTTC. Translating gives CASSQVWTGSYNEQFF.

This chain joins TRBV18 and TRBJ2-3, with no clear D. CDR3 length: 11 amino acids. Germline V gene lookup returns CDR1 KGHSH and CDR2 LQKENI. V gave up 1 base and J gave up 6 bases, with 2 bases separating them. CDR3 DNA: TGTGCCAGCTCACCACAGGATACGCAGTATTTT. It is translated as CASSPQDTQYF.

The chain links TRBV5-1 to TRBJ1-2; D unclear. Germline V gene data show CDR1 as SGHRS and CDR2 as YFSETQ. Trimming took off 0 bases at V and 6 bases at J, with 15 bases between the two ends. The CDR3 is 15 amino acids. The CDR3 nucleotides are TGCGCCAGCAGCTTGGGAGCTGGATCCCTCAATGGCTACACCTTC. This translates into CASSLGAGSLNGYTF.

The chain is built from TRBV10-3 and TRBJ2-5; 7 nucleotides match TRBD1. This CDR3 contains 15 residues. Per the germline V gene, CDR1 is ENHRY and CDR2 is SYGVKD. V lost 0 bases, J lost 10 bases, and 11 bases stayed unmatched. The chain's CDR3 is CAISESRGTEISQYF. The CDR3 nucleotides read TGTGCCATCAGTGAGTCTAGGGGGACAGAAATTAGCCAGTACTTC.

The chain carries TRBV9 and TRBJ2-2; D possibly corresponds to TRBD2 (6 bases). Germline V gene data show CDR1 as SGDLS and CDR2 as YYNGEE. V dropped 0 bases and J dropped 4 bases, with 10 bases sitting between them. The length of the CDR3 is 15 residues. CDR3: CASSVAGGSTGELFF. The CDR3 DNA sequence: TGTGCCAGCAGCGTAGCAGGAGGGAGCACCGGGGAGCTGTTTTTT.

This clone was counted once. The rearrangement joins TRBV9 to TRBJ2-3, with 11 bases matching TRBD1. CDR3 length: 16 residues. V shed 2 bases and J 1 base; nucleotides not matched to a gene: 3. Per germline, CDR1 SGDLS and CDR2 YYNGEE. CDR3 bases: TGTGCCAGCAGCGTGGGACAGGGGGAAGGCACAGATACGCAGTATTTT. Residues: CASSVGQGEGTDTQYF.

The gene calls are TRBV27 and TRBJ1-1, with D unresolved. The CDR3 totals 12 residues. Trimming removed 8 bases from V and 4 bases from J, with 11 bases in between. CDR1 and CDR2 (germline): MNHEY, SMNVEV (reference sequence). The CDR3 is CASGVRGTEAFF. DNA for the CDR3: TGTGCCAGCGGAGTTCGGGGCACTGAAGCTTTCTTT.

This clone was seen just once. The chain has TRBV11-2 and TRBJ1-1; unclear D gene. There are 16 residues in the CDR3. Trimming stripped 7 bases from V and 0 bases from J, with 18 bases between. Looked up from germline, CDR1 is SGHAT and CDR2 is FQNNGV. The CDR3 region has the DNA TGTGCCAGCACCCCCGCCGGAATCGGGGTGAACACTGAAGCTTTCTTT. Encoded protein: CASTPAGIGVNTEAFF. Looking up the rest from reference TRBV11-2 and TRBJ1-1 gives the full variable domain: EAGVAQSPRYKIIEKRQSVAFWCNPISGHATLYWYQQILGQGPKLLIQFQNNGVVDDSQLPKDRFSAERLKGVDSTLKIQPAKLEDSAVYLCASTPAGIGVNTEAFFGQGTRLTVV.

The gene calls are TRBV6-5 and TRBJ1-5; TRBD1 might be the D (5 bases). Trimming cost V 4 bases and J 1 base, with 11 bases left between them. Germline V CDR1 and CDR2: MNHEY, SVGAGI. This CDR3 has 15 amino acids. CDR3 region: CASSLGGGSNQPQHF. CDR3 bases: TGTGCCAGCAGTTTGGGCGGGGGGAGCAATCAGCCCCAGCATTTT.

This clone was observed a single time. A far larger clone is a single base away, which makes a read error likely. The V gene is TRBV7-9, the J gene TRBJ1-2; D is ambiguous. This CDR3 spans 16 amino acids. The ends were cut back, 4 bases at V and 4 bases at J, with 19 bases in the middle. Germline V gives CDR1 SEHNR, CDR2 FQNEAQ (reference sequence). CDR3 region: CASSSPQWAPSYGYTF. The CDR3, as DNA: TGTGCCAGCAGCTCCCCTCAGTGGGCTCCCAGCTATGGCTACACCTTC. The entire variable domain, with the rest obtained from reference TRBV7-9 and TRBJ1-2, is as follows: DTGVSQNPRHKITKRGQNVTFRCDPISEHNRLYWYRQTLGQGPEFLTYFQNEAQLEKSRLLSDRFSAERPKGSFSTLEIQRTEQGDSAMYLCASSSPQWAPSYGYTFGSGTRLTVV.

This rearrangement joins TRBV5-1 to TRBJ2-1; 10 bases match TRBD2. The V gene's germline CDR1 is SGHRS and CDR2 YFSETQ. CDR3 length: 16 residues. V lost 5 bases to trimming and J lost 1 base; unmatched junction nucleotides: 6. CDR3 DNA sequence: TGCGCCAGCAGTTTAGCTAGCGGGGGTTCCTACAATGAGCAGTTCTTC. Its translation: CASSLASGGSYNEQFF. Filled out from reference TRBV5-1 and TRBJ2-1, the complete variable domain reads KAGVTQTPRYLIKTRGQQVTLSCSPISGHRSVSWYQQTPGQGLQFLFEYFSETQRNKGNFPGRFSGRQFSNSRSEMNVSTLELGDSALYLCASSLASGGSYNEQFFGPGTRLTVL.

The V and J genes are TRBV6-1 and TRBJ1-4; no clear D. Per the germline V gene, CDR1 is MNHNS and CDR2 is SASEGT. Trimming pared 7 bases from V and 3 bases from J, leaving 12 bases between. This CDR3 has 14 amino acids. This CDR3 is CASKWGSPNEKLFF. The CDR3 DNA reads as TGTGCCAGCAAATGGGGAAGTCCTAATGAAAAACTGTTTTTT.

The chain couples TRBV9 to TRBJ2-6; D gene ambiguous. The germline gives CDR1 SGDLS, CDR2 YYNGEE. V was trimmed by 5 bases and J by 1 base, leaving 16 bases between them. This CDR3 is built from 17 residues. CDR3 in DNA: TGTGCCAGCAGTGTTTCAGGTTCTCTTTCTGGGGCCAACGTCCTGACTTTC. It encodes CASSVSGSLSGANVLTF.

The CDR3 reads CAWSERQGLPNYGYTF. The CDR3 DNA follows: TGTGCCTGGTCTGAAAGACAGGGGCTCCCTAACTATGGCTACACCTTC. V is TRBV30 and J is TRBJ1-2, with 8 nucleotides matching TRBD1. Germline values: CDR1 GTSNPN, CDR2 SVGIG (reference sequence). With V trimmed by 5 bases and J by 0 bases, 11 bases remained unmatched. The CDR3 totals 16 residues.

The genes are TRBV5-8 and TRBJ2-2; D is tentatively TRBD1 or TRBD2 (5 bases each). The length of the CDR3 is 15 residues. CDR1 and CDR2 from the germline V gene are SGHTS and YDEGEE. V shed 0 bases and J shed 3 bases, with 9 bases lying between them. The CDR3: CASSLGRGDTGELFF. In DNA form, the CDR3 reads TGTGCCAGCAGCTTGGGTAGGGGAGACACCGGGGAGCTGTTTTTT.

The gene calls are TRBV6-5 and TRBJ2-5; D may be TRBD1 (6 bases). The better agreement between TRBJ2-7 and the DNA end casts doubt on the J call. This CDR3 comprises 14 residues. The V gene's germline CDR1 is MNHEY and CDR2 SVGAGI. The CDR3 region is CASSSRTALYEQYF. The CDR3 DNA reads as TGTGCCAGCAGTTCCCGGACAGCTCTCTACGAGCAGTACTTC.

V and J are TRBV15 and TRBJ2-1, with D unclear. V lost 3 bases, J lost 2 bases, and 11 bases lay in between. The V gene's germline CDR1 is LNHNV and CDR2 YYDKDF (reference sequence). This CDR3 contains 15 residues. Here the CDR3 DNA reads TGTGCCACCAGCAGGGCCGGCAGCCCCTACAATGAGCAGTTCTTC. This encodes CATSRAGSPYNEQFF.

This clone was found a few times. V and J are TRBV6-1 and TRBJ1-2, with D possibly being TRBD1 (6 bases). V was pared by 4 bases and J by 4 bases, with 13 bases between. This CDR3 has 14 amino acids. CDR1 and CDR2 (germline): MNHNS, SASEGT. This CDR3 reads CASSGGGRGYGYTF. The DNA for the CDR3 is TGTGCCAGCAGTGGGGGGGGGCGAGGCTATGGCTACACCTTC.

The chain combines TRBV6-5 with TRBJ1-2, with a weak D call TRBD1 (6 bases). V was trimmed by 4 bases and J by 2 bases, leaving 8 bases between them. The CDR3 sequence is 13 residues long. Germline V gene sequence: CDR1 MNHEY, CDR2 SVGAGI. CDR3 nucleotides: TGTGCCAGCAGTTTTACAGGGAACTATGGCTACACCTTC. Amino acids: CASSFTGNYGYTF.

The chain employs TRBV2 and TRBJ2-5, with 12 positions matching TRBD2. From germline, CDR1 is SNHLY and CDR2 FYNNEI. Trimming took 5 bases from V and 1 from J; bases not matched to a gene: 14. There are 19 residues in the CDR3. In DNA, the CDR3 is TGTGCCAGCAGTTTTCCGGAGACTAGCGGGAGAGGCGTCCAAGAGACCCAGTACTTC. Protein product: CASSFPETSGRGVQETQYF. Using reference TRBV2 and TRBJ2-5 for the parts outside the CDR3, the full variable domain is EPEVTQTPSHQVTQMGQEVILRCVPISNHLYFYWYRQILGQKVEFLVSFYNNEISEKSEIFDDQFSVERPDGSNFTLKIRSTKLEDSAMYFCASSFPETSGRGVQETQYFGPGTRLLVL.

The CDR3 protein is CASSVDPGQRDTQYF. CDR3 coding DNA: TGCGCCAGCAGCGTTGACCCTGGACAGAGGGATACGCAGTATTTT. The chain combines TRBV5-1 with TRBJ2-3; tentative D call: TRBD1 (6 bases). The CDR3 is 15 amino acids. Germline V lookup: CDR1 SGHRS, CDR2 YFSETQ. The V and J ends lost 4 bases and 6 bases respectively, with 18 bases between them.

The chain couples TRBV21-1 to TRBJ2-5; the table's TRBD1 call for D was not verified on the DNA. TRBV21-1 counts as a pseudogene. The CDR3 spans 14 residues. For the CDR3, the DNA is TGTGCCAGCAGGAATAAAGGACAGGGAGAGACCCAGTACTTC. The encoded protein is CASRNKGQGETQYF.

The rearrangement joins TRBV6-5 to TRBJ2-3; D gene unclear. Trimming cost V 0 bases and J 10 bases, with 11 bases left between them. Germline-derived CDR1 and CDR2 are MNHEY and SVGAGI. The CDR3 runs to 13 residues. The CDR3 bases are TGTGCCAGCAGTTACTCCCTGTGGGGTGCGCAGTATTTT. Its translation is CASSYSLWGAQYF.

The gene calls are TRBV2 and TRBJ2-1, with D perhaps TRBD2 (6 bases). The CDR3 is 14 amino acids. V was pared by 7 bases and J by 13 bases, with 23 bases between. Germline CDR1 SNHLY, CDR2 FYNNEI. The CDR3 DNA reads TGTGCCAGCAAAAGGGAGGAGAACCCCGACCCCCAGTTCTTC. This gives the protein CASKREENPDPQFF.

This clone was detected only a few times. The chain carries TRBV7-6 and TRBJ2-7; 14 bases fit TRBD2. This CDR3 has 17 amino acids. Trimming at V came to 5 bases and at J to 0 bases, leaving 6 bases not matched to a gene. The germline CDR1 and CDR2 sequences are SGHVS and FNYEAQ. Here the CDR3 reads CASSPWTSGRSSYEQYF. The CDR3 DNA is TGTGCCAGCAGCCCATGGACTAGCGGGAGGAGCTCCTACGAGCAGTACTTC.

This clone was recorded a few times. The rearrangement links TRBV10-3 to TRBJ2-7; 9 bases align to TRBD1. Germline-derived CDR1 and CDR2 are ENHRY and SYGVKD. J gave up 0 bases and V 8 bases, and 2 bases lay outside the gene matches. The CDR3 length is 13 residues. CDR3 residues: CAIRDRVSYEQYF. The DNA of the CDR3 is TGTGCCATCCGGGACAGGGTCTCCTACGAGCAGTACTTC.

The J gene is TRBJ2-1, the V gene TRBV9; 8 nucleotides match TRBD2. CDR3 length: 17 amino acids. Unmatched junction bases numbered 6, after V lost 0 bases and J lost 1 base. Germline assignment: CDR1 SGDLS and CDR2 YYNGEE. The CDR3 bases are TGTGCCAGCAGCGTAGTTCCCCTAGCGGGTTCCTACAATGAGCAGTTCTTC. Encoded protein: CASSVVPLAGSYNEQFF.

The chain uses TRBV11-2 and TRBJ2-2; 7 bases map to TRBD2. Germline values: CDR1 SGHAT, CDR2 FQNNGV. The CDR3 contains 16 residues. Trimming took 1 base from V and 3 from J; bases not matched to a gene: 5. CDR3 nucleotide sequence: TGTGCCAGCAGCTTAGTAGGCGGGAGAGACACCGGGGAGCTGTTTTTT. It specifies CASSLVGGRDTGELFF.